Presented here are 26 T cell receptor beta chains from one specimen sequenced in a study of molecular identifiers for immune sequencing clone quantification. From the PCR reads, TCRdb called clonotypes with MiXCR, one entry per CDR3 protein. The table has about 510,000 distinct CDR3 sequences, about a fifth seen once. Sequencing input: naive CD8+ T cells from blood, with Jurkat cell RNA spiked in. The subset denotes: FACS-sorted CD8+CD4-CCR7+CD45RA+ naive T cells. These receptors came from a human donor in good health. Some libraries in this study had Jurkat cell RNA spiked in.

V gene TRBV9 combines with J gene TRBJ2-2, with D maybe TRBD2 (7 bases). Germline V CDR1 and CDR2: SGDLS, YYNGEE. V lost 0 bases, J lost 7 bases, and 13 bases lay in between. This CDR3 comprises 15 residues. CDR3 amino acids: CASSVGGGRIGELFF. Here the CDR3 DNA reads TGTGCCAGCAGCGTAGGGGGGGGCCGAATCGGGGAGCTGTTTTTT.

This clonotype was seen only once. The rearrangement links TRBV20-1 to TRBJ2-3, with 12 bases lining up with TRBD2. Germline V gene lookup returns CDR1 DFQATT and CDR2 SNEGSKA (reference sequence). The CDR3 has 17 amino acids. This chain's CDR3 is CGVPPGLAGTSTDTQYF. CDR3 in DNA: TGCGGTGTTCCGCCGGGACTAGCGGGTACTAGCACAGATACGCAGTATTTT.

This clonotype was recorded at least ten times. J is TRBJ2-7 and V is TRBV7-9; D ambiguous. Germline V gene data show CDR1 as SEHNR and CDR2 as FQNEAQ (reference sequence). This CDR3 is built from 14 residues. The V end was cut by 5 bases, the J end by 3 bases, with 14 bases between. This CDR3 is CASSPPYNYYEQYF. The CDR3 bases are TGTGCCAGCAGCCCGCCCTACAATTACTACGAGCAGTACTTC.

J is TRBJ1-1 and V is TRBV30, with D unresolved. V lost 5 bases, J lost 11 bases, and 15 bases lay in between. Germline CDR1 and CDR2: GTSNPN and SVGIG (reference sequence). The CDR3 covers 11 residues. The CDR3 loop is CAWWTLNEAFF. The CDR3 region has the DNA TGTGCCTGGTGGACCCTCAACGAGGCTTTCTTT.

In its sample, this clonotype was seen once. Since a much larger clone is just one base distant, this may be a read error. The chain carries TRBV12-3 or TRBV12-4 and TRBJ2-3; D unresolved. The V end was cut by 1 base, the J end by 0 bases, with 11 bases between. This CDR3 is 16 amino acids long. This CDR3 is CASSLGKFSSTDTQYF. DNA for the CDR3: TGTGCCAGCAGTTTAGGAAAGTTCTCTAGCACAGATACGCAGTATTTT.

This clonotype was seen at least ten times. The V and J genes are TRBV7-9 and TRBJ1-5, with D unresolved. There are 14 residues in the CDR3. Trimming stripped 1 base from V and 1 base from J, with 5 bases between. Germline CDR1 reads SEHNR; CDR2 reads FQNEAQ (reference sequence). The CDR3 nucleotides read TGTGCCAGCAGCTTAGGGGCAAGCAATCAGCCCCAGCATTTT. Translating gives CASSLGASNQPQHF.

The table lists this clonotype with a few counts. The V call is TRBV30, the J call TRBJ1-1; tentative D call: TRBD1 (5 bases). Deletions cut 1 base from V and 1 base from J, with 10 bases between. The CDR3 sequence is 14 residues long. Germline CDR1 GTSNPN, CDR2 SVGIG (reference sequence). CDR3 amino acids: CAWSGGSSNTEAFF. The CDR3 DNA is TGTGCCTGGAGTGGGGGCAGCTCGAACACTGAAGCTTTCTTT. The whole variable domain, remainder taken from reference TRBV30 and TRBJ1-1, is SQTIHQWPATLVQPVGSPLSLECTVEGTSNPNLYWYRQAAGRGLQLLFYSVGIGQISSEVPQNLSASRPQDRQFILSSKKLLLSDSGFYLCAWSGGSSNTEAFFGQGTRLTVV.

This clonotype was seen only a few times. V gene TRBV30 combines with J gene TRBJ2-7, with TRBD1 matching over 10 bases. V trimming: 4 bases; J trimming: 4 bases; junction bases outside the gene matches: 7. The CDR3 extends over 14 amino acids. Germline V gene lookup returns CDR1 GTSNPN and CDR2 SVGIG (reference sequence). The CDR3, as DNA: TGTGCCTGGACGGCGGGGACAGGGGATTACGAGCAGTACTTC. Amino acids: CAWTAGTGDYEQYF.

This clonotype came up many times. The V and J genes are TRBV29-1 and TRBJ2-3, with D possibly being TRBD2 (6 bases). This CDR3 is 14 amino acids long. Germline values: CDR1 SQVTM, CDR2 ANQGSEA. V dropped 2 bases and J dropped 0 bases, with 9 bases sitting between them. The DNA for the CDR3 is TGCAGCGTTGAATTGAGCGGGAGCACAGATACGCAGTATTTT. Protein sequence: CSVELSGSTDTQYF.

The sample holds many counts of this clonotype. The rearrangement links TRBV12-3 or TRBV12-4 to TRBJ2-7; weak D call: TRBD1 (6 bases). The CDR3 has 12 amino acids. V was shortened by 4 bases and J by 5 bases, with 9 bases between the two germline ends. The CDR3 sequence: CASSSGVNEQYF. DNA for the CDR3: TGTGCCAGCAGTTCAGGGGTGAACGAGCAGTACTTC.

This clonotype occurred many times. The chain employs TRBV7-6 and TRBJ2-5, with a weak D call TRBD2 (5 bases). This CDR3 is built from 15 residues. From germline, CDR1 is SGHVS and CDR2 FNYEAQ. Trimming removed 3 bases at V and 1 base at J, with 12 bases between. The CDR3 is CASSLGVRTQETQYF. CDR3 DNA sequence: TGTGCCAGCAGCTTGGGAGTCAGAACCCAAGAGACCCAGTACTTC.

This sequence joins TRBV12-3 or TRBV12-4 and TRBJ1-1; D is unclear. This CDR3 comprises 14 residues. V was clipped by 0 bases and J by 4 bases, with 9 bases between them. The CDR3 nucleotides read TGTGCCAGCAGTTTAGCTGCGGGTACCACTGAAGCTTTCTTT. It specifies CASSLAAGTTEAFF.

This clonotype was observed a few times. This chain joins TRBV6-6 and TRBJ1-5; D perhaps matches TRBD1 (5 bases). Trimming took off 2 bases at V and 7 bases at J, with 15 bases between the two ends. The CDR3 length is 15 residues. Looked up from germline, CDR1 is MNHNY and CDR2 is SVGAGI (reference sequence). The CDR3 protein is CASSYEGQVGQPQHF. The CDR3 DNA follows: TGTGCCAGCAGTTACGAGGGGCAGGTAGGGCAGCCCCAGCATTTT.

For this clonotype: A read error may explain this, as a much larger clone is one base away. The V and J genes are TRBV7-2 and TRBJ2-1; D tentatively fits TRBD1 or TRBD2 (5 bases each). The CDR3 sequence is 16 residues long. Germline loops: CDR1 SGHTA, CDR2 FQGNSA. The CDR3 DNA reads TGTGCCAGCAGCTCGACAGCGGACCTCTCCTACAGTGAGCAGTTCTTC. It translates to CASSSTADLSYSEQFF. The variable domain in full, completed from reference TRBV7-2 and TRBJ2-1, reads GAGVSQSPSNKVTEKGKDVELRCDPISGHTALYWYRQSLGQGLEFLIYFQGNSAPDKSGLPSDRFSAERTGGSVSTLTIQRTQQEDSAVYLCASSSTADLSYSEQFFGPGTRLTVL.

The V and J genes are TRBV3-1 and TRBJ2-7, with 8 bases matching TRBD1. The CDR3 has 16 amino acids. V dropped 0 bases and J dropped 0; count of bases not matched to a gene: 4. Germline V CDR1 and CDR2: LGHDT, YNNKEL (reference sequence). The CDR3 DNA follows: TGTGCCAGCAGCCAAGAAGGACAGGGAAGCTCCTACGAGCAGTACTTC. It specifies CASSQEGQGSSYEQYF.

Of note for this clonotype: This may stem from a read error, because a much larger clone lies one nucleotide away. The V call is TRBV28, the J call TRBJ2-1; D may correspond to TRBD1 or TRBD2 (5 bases each). This CDR3 spans 16 amino acids. Germline V lookup: CDR1 MDHEN, CDR2 SYDVKM. As DNA, the CDR3 is TGTGCCGGCAGTTTAATAGTCCGGGACGGCTACAATGAGCAGTTCTTC. It is translated as CAGSLIVRDGYNEQFF.

This clonotype was seen repeatedly, ten times or more. The chain is built from TRBV5-4 and TRBJ2-3; 11 bases are a match to TRBD2. J lost 0 bases, V lost 3 bases, and 15 bases had no gene match. CDR1 is SGHNT and CDR2 is YYREEE in the germline V gene (reference sequence). The CDR3 loop spans 20 amino acids. The CDR3, as DNA: TGTGCCAGCAGCTCGGAAGGGCTAGCGGGGGGTCTCATTAGCACAGATACGCAGTATTTT. Translating gives CASSSEGLAGGLISTDTQYF.

This clonotype was recorded at least ten times. The chain uses TRBV28 and TRBJ2-7; 11 nucleotides agree with TRBD2. V was pared by 4 bases and J by 0 bases, with 8 bases of the junction left unmatched. Looked up from germline, CDR1 is MDHEN and CDR2 is SYDVKM. The CDR3 is 17 residues long. The CDR3 nucleotides read TGTGCCAGCAGTTCCACCCGACTAGCGGGACACTCCTACGAGCAGTACTTC. It specifies CASSSTRLAGHSYEQYF.

This sequence joins TRBV7-9 and TRBJ1-6; no reliable D call. CDR3 length equals 14 residues. V gave up 2 bases and J gave up 7 bases, with 9 bases separating them. Germline V gene data show CDR1 as SEHNR and CDR2 as FQNEAQ (reference sequence). CDR3 in DNA: TGTGCCAGCAGCTTAAGGCAGGCCAATTCACCCCTCCACTTT. Encoded protein: CASSLRQANSPLHF.

This sequence joins TRBV3-1 and TRBJ1-6; 12 nucleotides line up with TRBD1. The length of the CDR3 is 20 residues. The V and J ends lost 0 bases and 7 bases, in that order; junction bases with no gene match: 13. Germline-derived CDR1 and CDR2 are LGHDT and YNNKEL (reference sequence). CDR3 bases: TGTGCCAGCAGCCAAGATCTAGGGACAGGGGGCGCAAGAGCGAATTCACCCCTCCACTTT. It translates to CASSQDLGTGGARANSPLHF. The whole variable domain, filled in from reference TRBV3-1 and TRBJ1-6, reads DTAVSQTPKYLVTQMGNDKSIKCEQNLGHDTMYWYKQDSKKFLKIMFSYNNKELIINETVPNRFSPKSPDKAHLNLHINSLELGDSAVYFCASSQDLGTGGARANSPLHFGNGTRLTVT.

To note about this clonotype: With a much larger clone just one base away, this may be a read error. This chain joins TRBV29-1 and TRBJ1-1; D ambiguous. Germline assignment: CDR1 SQVTM and CDR2 ANQGSEA. CDR3 length equals 13 residues. CDR3 nucleotide sequence: TGCAGCGTTGACAGGACGGGGAACGCTGAAGCTTTCTTT. Protein sequence: CSVDRTGNAEAFF. The entire variable domain, with the rest obtained from reference TRBV29-1 and TRBJ1-1, is as follows: SAVISQKPSRDICQRGTSLTIQCQVDSQVTMMFWYRQQPGQSLTLIATANQGSEATYESGFVIDKFPISRPNLTFSTLTVSNMSPEDSSIYLCSVDRTGNAEAFFGQGTRLTVV.

The chain links TRBV3-1 to TRBJ1-1; D gene unclear. The CDR3 consists of 13 residues. Germline loops: CDR1 LGHDT, CDR2 YNNKEL (reference sequence). Trimming took 1 base from V and 3 from J, leaving 6 bases between them. The CDR3 DNA follows: TGTGCCAGCAGCCAAGTTACCCACACTGAAGCTTTCTTT. This translates into CASSQVTHTEAFF.

The table lists this clonotype with many counts. The V gene is TRBV12-3 or TRBV12-4, the J gene TRBJ1-1; weak D call: TRBD1 (6 bases). Trimming stripped 4 bases from V and 6 bases from J, with 18 bases between. The CDR3 is 15 residues long. The CDR3 DNA reads as TGTGCCAGCAGTTCCGACAGGTACTCAGCCTCTGAAGCTTTCTTT. This codes for CASSSDRYSASEAFF.

The rearrangement joins TRBV27 to TRBJ2-7; D gene uncertain. Germline CDR1 MNHEY, CDR2 SMNVEV (reference sequence). This CDR3 has 14 amino acids. The V and J ends lost 6 bases and 1 base respectively, with 13 bases between them. CDR3 nucleotides: TGTGCCAGCAGGGTTGCTATGTTTTCCTACGAGCAGTACTTC. Amino acids: CASRVAMFSYEQYF.

Turning to this clonotype: Mismatch with germline at one junction end may stem from a read error. The chain is built from TRBV11-2 and TRBJ2-5; D not resolved. Germline V gives CDR1 SGHAT, CDR2 FQNNGV. The CDR3 runs 14 residues. CDR3 DNA sequence: TGTGCCAGCAGCTTAGGGGTACGACAAGAGGCCCAGTACTTC. It specifies CASSLGVRQEAQYF.

This clonotype was detected ten times or more. This rearrangement joins TRBV4-1 to TRBJ2-3, with D unresolved. Trimming took 0 bases from V and 7 from J, leaving 5 bases between them. The CDR3 length is 12 residues. Germline-derived CDR1 and CDR2 are MGHRA and YSYEKL. DNA of the CDR3: TGCGCCAGCAGCCAAGACTCTAATACGCAGTATTTT. The encoded protein is CASSQDSNTQYF.